The rows below give T cell receptor beta chains drawn from one sample of a study of blood T cell repertoires in COVID-19. Clones were sequenced by immunoSEQ multiplex PCR, and TCRdb holds only the in-frame ones, with some missing. The table records tens of thousands of clones, roughly three quarters of them present only once. Sequenced input: peripheral blood. These receptors all come from a woman of 80 years or more with acute or convalescent COVID-19. The CDR3 runs from the conserved cysteine through the conserved F or W. The D gene is left open where the match is weak. Rows give clone size only sometimes, using once, few, many, or a class for an expanded clone.

abundance: .; j_gene: TRBJ2-5; v_gene: TRBV20-1; d_gene: .; CDR3nt: TGCAGTGCTAGTTCGGTAGCGGAAGACTTGGAGACCCAGTACTTC; CDR3aa: CSASSVAEDLETQYF
abundance: .; j_gene: TRBJ1-4; v_gene: TRBV4-1; d_gene: TRBD1; CDR3nt: TGCGCCAGCAGCCAAGCTGTAAACAGGGGAACAACTAATGAAAAACTGTTTTTT; CDR3aa: CASSQAVNRGTTNEKLFF
abundance: once; j_gene: TRBJ1-2; v_gene: TRBV5-1; d_gene: TRBD1; CDR3nt: TGCGCCAGCAGCTTACAAGGACAGGGGTCGTTGGGCTACACCTTC; CDR3aa: CASSLQGQGSLGYTF
abundance: .; j_gene: TRBJ2-4; v_gene: TRBV15; d_gene: .; CDR3nt: TGTGCCACCAGCAGAGATCTAAATGTTGCGGTAGCCAAAAACATTCAGTACTTC; CDR3aa: CATSRDLNVAVAKNIQYF
abundance: .; j_gene: TRBJ2-5; v_gene: TRBV9; d_gene: .; CDR3nt: TGTGCCAGCAGCGTAGGGGCAGTTCAAGAGACCCAGTACTTC; CDR3aa: CASSVGAVQETQYF
abundance: .; j_gene: TRBJ2-2; v_gene: TRBV4-1; d_gene: .; CDR3nt: TGCGCCAGCACCAGGGGTAGAGGGCTGCCCGGGGAGCTGTTTTTT; CDR3aa: CASTRGRGLPGELFF
abundance: many; j_gene: TRBJ1-2; v_gene: TRBV12-3/TRBV12-4; d_gene: .; CDR3nt: TGTGCCAGCAGTTTAACCGGGGTTCCTGGCTACACCTTC; CDR3aa: CASSLTGVPGYTF
abundance: .; j_gene: TRBJ1-2; v_gene: TRBV7-2; d_gene: .; CDR3nt: TGTGCCAGCAGCTTATCCGGGAGGGAGTATGGCTACACCTTC; CDR3aa: CASSLSGREYGYTF
abundance: .; j_gene: TRBJ2-2; v_gene: TRBV27; d_gene: TRBD2; CDR3nt: TGTGCCAGCAGCTCTAGGACTAGCGGCTCCACCGGGGAGCTGTTTTTT; CDR3aa: CASSSRTSGSTGELFF
abundance: .; j_gene: TRBJ2-3; v_gene: TRBV24-1; d_gene: .; CDR3nt: TGTGCCACCAGTGATCTCACAGGGAGCACAGATACGCAGTATTTT; CDR3aa: CATSDLTGSTDTQYF
abundance: few; j_gene: TRBJ1-2; v_gene: TRBV28; d_gene: .; CDR3nt: TGTGCCAGCAGTCTACCGGACACAGATGGCTACACCTTC; CDR3aa: CASSLPDTDGYTF
abundance: .; j_gene: TRBJ2-5; v_gene: TRBV7-9; d_gene: .; CDR3nt: TGTGCCAGCGGGAGCGGGGAGACCCAGTACTTC; CDR3aa: CASGSGETQYF
abundance: .; j_gene: TRBJ2-1; v_gene: TRBV15; d_gene: .; CDR3nt: TGTGCCACCAGCAGAAGTCCGGGATACTACAATGAGCAGTTCTTC; CDR3aa: CATSRSPGYYNEQFF
abundance: .; j_gene: TRBJ2-7; v_gene: TRBV2; d_gene: .; CDR3nt: TGTGCCAGCAGTGTTGGAGACTCCTACGAGCAGTACTTC; CDR3aa: CASSVGDSYEQYF
abundance: .; j_gene: TRBJ2-7; v_gene: TRBV3-1/TRBV3-2; d_gene: TRBD2; CDR3nt: TGTGCCAGCAGCCAAGCTCACGCGGGACTAGCGGGCGGTGGCGAGCAGTACTTC; CDR3aa: CASSQAHAGLAGGGEQYF
abundance: .; j_gene: TRBJ1-2; v_gene: TRBV7-9; d_gene: .; CDR3nt: TGTGCCAGCAGCTTGACAGGAGATGATGGCTACACCTTC; CDR3aa: CASSLTGDDGYTF
abundance: .; j_gene: TRBJ1-6; v_gene: TRBV2; d_gene: TRBD1; CDR3nt: TGTGCCAGCAGTTCTGAGGGGGCCTATTCACCCCTCCACTTT; CDR3aa: CASSSEGAYSPLHF
abundance: .; j_gene: TRBJ1-4; v_gene: TRBV30; d_gene: TRBD1; CDR3nt: TGTGCCTGGAGTGCATGGGACAGTACTAATGAAAAACTGTTTTTT; CDR3aa: CAWSAWDSTNEKLFF
abundance: .; j_gene: TRBJ2-7; v_gene: TRBV6-2/TRBV6-3; d_gene: TRBD1; CDR3nt: TGTGCCAGCAGTTACTCCAGGACAGGGGTCTCCTACGAGCAGTACTTC; CDR3aa: CASSYSRTGVSYEQYF
abundance: .; j_gene: TRBJ1-2; v_gene: TRBV28; d_gene: .; CDR3nt: TGTGCCAGCAGTATACTAGGGAACTATGGCTACACCTTC; CDR3aa: CASSILGNYGYTF
abundance: .; j_gene: TRBJ2-7; v_gene: TRBV20-1; d_gene: .; CDR3nt: TGCAGTGCTGCGCCGATCCACGAGCAGTACTTC; CDR3aa: CSAAPIHEQYF
abundance: .; j_gene: TRBJ2-1; v_gene: TRBV14; d_gene: .; CDR3nt: TGTGCCAGCAGCCTGGGACTTTACAATGAGCAGTTCTTC; CDR3aa: CASSLGLYNEQFF
abundance: .; j_gene: TRBJ2-7; v_gene: TRBV9; d_gene: .; CDR3nt: TGTGCCAGCAGTGAGATGGGGGGTGAGCAGTACTTC; CDR3aa: CASSEMGGEQYF
abundance: .; j_gene: TRBJ2-2; v_gene: TRBV6-2/TRBV6-3; d_gene: .; CDR3nt: TGTGCCAGCAACCCACGCGGGTCCGTGGTCACTGGGGAGCTGTTTTTT; CDR3aa: CASNPRGSVVTGELFF
abundance: .; j_gene: TRBJ2-7; v_gene: TRBV12-3/TRBV12-4; d_gene: TRBD1; CDR3nt: TGTGCCAGCAGTACGGGACAGGCGGCCGAGCAGTACTTC; CDR3aa: CASSTGQAAEQYF
abundance: once; j_gene: TRBJ2-1; v_gene: TRBV18; d_gene: .; CDR3nt: TGTGCCAGCTCACCACCGGAGGGTCCCTACAATGAGCAGTTCTTC; CDR3aa: CASSPPEGPYNEQFF
abundance: .; j_gene: TRBJ1-2; v_gene: TRBV5-1; d_gene: .; CDR3nt: TGCGCCAGCAGCTTGGACCCTACAGGGAACTATGGCTACACCTTC; CDR3aa: CASSLDPTGNYGYTF
abundance: few; j_gene: TRBJ1-1; v_gene: TRBV18; d_gene: TRBD1; CDR3nt: TGTGCCAGCTCACGGACAGGGCTGACTGAAGCTTTCTTT; CDR3aa: CASSRTGLTEAFF
abundance: .; j_gene: TRBJ2-1; v_gene: TRBV12-3/TRBV12-4; d_gene: .; CDR3nt: TGTGCCAGCAGCTCGTGGGGGGTCTATGAGCAGTTCTTC; CDR3aa: CASSSWGVYEQFF